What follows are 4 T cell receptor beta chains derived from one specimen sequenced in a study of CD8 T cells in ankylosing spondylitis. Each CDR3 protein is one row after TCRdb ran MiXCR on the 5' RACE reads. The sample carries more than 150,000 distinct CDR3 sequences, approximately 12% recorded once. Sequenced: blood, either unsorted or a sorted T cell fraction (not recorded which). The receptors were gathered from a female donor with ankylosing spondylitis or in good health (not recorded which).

The CDR3 loop reads CASSELQGSTYEQYF. The CDR3 bases are TGTGCCAGCAGTGAATTACAGGGGTCCACCTACGAGCAGTACTTC. The rearrangement joins TRBV6-1 to TRBJ2-7, with 7 bases aligning to TRBD1. Germline CDR1 MNHNS, CDR2 SASEGT. Germline trimming cut 2 bases from V and 2 bases from J; bases unmatched to any gene: 6. The CDR3 totals 15 residues.

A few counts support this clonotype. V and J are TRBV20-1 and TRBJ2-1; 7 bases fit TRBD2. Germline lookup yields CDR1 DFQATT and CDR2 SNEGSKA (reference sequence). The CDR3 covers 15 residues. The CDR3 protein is CRATGAGGSSDEQFF. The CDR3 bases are TGCAGAGCCACTGGCGCTGGCGGGAGCTCAGATGAGCAGTTCTTC.

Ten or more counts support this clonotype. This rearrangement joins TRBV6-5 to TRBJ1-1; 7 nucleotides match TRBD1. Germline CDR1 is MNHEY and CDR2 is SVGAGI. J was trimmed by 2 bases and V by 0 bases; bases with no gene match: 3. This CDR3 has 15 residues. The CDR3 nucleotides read TGTGCCAGCAGTTACTCCCAGGGGGGAAACACTGAAGCTTTCTTT. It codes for CASSYSQGGNTEAFF.

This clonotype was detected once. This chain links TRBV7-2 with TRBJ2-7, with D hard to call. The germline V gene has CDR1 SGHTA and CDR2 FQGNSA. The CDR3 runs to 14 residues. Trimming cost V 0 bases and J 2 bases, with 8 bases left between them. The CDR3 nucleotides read TGTGCCAGCAGCTTAGCCCCCGGAGCCTACGAGCAGTACTTC. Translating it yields CASSLAPGAYEQYF.